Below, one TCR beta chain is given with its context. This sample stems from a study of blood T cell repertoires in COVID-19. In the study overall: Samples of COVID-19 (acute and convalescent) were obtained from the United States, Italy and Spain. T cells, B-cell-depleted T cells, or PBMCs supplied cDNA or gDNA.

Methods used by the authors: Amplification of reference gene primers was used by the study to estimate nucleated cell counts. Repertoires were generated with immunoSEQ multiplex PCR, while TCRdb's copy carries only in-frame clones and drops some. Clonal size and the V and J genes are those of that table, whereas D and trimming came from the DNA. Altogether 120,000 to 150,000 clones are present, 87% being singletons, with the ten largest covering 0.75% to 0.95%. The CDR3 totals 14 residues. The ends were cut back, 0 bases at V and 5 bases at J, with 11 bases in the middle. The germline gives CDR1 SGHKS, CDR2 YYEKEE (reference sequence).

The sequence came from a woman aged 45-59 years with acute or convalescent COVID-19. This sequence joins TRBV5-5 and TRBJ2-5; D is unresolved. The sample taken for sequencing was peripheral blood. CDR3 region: CASSLGGTRETQYF. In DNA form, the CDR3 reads TGTGCCAGCAGCTTGGGCGGTACACGGGAGACCCAGTACTTC.